This paragraph covers one TCR beta chain sequence. Per the original methods: Reference gene primers were amplified, and this amplification served to estimate nucleated cell counts. Some clones are missing from TCRdb's copy, which holds only in-frame ones; the method was immunoSEQ multiplex PCR. V, J and clone size are those of that table, while D and trimming were read from the DNA. The profile shows about 250,000 clones, roughly 80% of them singletons. The data stem from a study of blood T cell repertoires in COVID-19. Background on the study: Donors in the United States, Italy and Spain gave samples during acute or convalescent COVID-19. The cDNA or gDNA used as material had been derived from T cells, B-cell-depleted T cells, or PBMCs.

Trimming cost V 5 bases and J 3 bases; bases outside gene matches: 3. Germline V gene sequence: CDR1 SGHAT, CDR2 FQNNGV. The CDR3 contains 13 residues. The chain combines TRBV11-2 with TRBJ2-5; 7 nucleotides match TRBD1. The clonotype originates from a man of 80 years or more with acute or convalescent COVID-19. Sequenced input: peripheral blood. CDR3 bases: TGTGCCAGCAGCCTAGGGACAGAAGAGACCCAGTACTTC. This translates into CASSLGTEETQYF.